The TCR beta chain under discussion was sequenced for a study of blood T cell repertoires in COVID-19. Study-wide context: Whether acute or convalescent, the COVID-19 samples came from the United States, Italy and Spain. PBMCs, B-cell-depleted T cells, or T cells provided the cDNA or gDNA that made up the material.

This CDR3 spans 15 amino acids. Germline CDR1 and CDR2: SGHAT and FQNNGV. V was pared by 4 bases and J by 6 bases, with 16 bases between. Methods used by the authors: For nucleated cells, counts were estimated from reference gene primer amplification. Assay: immunoSEQ multiplex PCR; the TCRdb copy retains only in-frame clones and omits some. The V and J calls and clone size come from that table; D and trimming were worked out from the DNA. The table includes more than 85,000 clones, 60% to 80% detected once. This TCR was sampled from a man aged 55 to 70 with active or convalescent COVID-19. The V call is TRBV11-2, the J call TRBJ2-1; tentative D call: TRBD2 (5 bases). The sequenced sample consisted of peripheral blood. CDR3 loop: CASSSRRSVVNEQFF. The CDR3 coding sequence is TGTGCCAGCAGCTCCAGGAGGTCAGTAGTCAATGAGCAGTTCTTC.